This is a list of T cell receptor beta chains from one sample in a study of T-cell reconstitution after alpha-beta-depleted transplantation in children. TCRdb re-called the PCR reads through MiXCR, storing one row per CDR3 protein. The sample shows 300,000 to 400,000 distinct CDR3 sequences, 13% of them seen only once. The source was PBMCs, collected from the stem cell graft. These receptor sequences come from a human donor who donated a stem cell graft to a child with Fanconi anemia. Both conserved end residues are part of each CDR3. Fields, in order: J gene, V gene, CDR3 protein.

TRBJ2-2 | TRBV6-1 | CASSEGGFRTGELFF
TRBJ2-1 | TRBV7-3 | CASSRYGGNNEQFF
TRBJ1-2 | TRBV7-6 | CASSATGFGYTF
TRBJ2-1 | TRBV5-1 | CASSGYSFEYNEQFF
TRBJ2-1 | TRBV2 | CASSERRDNEQFF
TRBJ2-6 | TRBV13 | CASNQERGGGANVLTF
TRBJ1-5 | TRBV12-3/TRBV12-4 | CASSFSIRTTGQPQHF
TRBJ2-1 | TRBV15 | CATSGTSGGNEQFF
TRBJ2-2 | TRBV12-3/TRBV12-4 | CASSLGRAQAGELFF
TRBJ1-2 | TRBV6-5 | CASSLGQRANYGYTF
TRBJ2-3 | TRBV9 | CASSAGQPLRSPPYTDTQYF
TRBJ1-5 | TRBV12-3/TRBV12-4 | CASSPMNRENQPQHF
TRBJ2-5 | TRBV5-6 | CASSFLARTQETQYF
TRBJ2-3 | TRBV11-2 | CASSLRQAIFSYTQYF
TRBJ2-1 | TRBV11-2 | CASSLAPGGANEQFF
TRBJ1-1 | TRBV12-3/TRBV12-4 | CASRPPGTANTEAFF
TRBJ2-3 | TRBV4-3 | CASSQEFGFTSTDTQYF
TRBJ1-5 | TRBV7-6 | CASSPHQGRFNDQPQHF
TRBJ2-1 | TRBV4-3 | CASSQDPLAGAFNYNEQFF
TRBJ1-1 | TRBV12-3/TRBV12-4 | CASSFQVLMNTEAFF
TRBJ2-4 | TRBV20-1 | CSVGGPAKNIQYF
TRBJ2-7 | TRBV7-6 | CASSSILRPSSYEQYF
TRBJ2-2 | TRBV5-1 | CASSPSRTSGDTGELFF
TRBJ1-3 | TRBV11-2 | CASSAQWGRGTTGNTIYF
TRBJ2-1 | TRBV7-9 | CASSLDSILGGEQFF
TRBJ2-1 | TRBV9 | CASSAEVGQGGEQFF
TRBJ1-1 | TRBV9 | CASRSALDTEAFF
TRBJ2-3 | TRBV28 | CASSRQGGDTQYF
TRBJ1-3 | TRBV10-3 | CAILPDSANTIYF
TRBJ1-1 | TRBV29-1 | CSVQRQQNTEAFF
TRBJ2-5 | TRBV20-1 | CSARRVGETQYF
TRBJ2-2 | TRBV5-1 | CASSLLKNTGELFF
TRBJ2-3 | TRBV12-3/TRBV12-4 | CASSFWKTSGGADTQYF
TRBJ1-1 | TRBV4-2 | CASSLGTGRDTEAFF
TRBJ2-1 | TRBV5-1 | CASSLGSSGGINEQFF
TRBJ1-2 | TRBV29-1 | CSVRAGRSNYGYTF
TRBJ2-1 | TRBV5-1 | CASSPGRTGPNEQFF
TRBJ1-5 | TRBV19 | CASSIFPGRQPQHF
TRBJ1-2 | TRBV29-1 | CSVYRGPNYGYTF
TRBJ2-1 | TRBV7-2 | CASSLRLAGHNEQFF
TRBJ1-3 | TRBV7-8 | CASRGRGAGNTIYF
TRBJ2-1 | TRBV6-2/TRBV6-3 | CASSYSGNEQFF
TRBJ2-7 | TRBV23-1 | CASSHSGQGSQYEQYF
TRBJ2-7 | TRBV5-1 | CASSLSGGLTYEQYF
TRBJ2-2 | TRBV4-3 | CASSQGPNTGELFF
TRBJ2-1 | TRBV14 | CASSRNKGSSYNEQFF
TRBJ2-1 | TRBV28 | CASRRVSSYNEQFF
TRBJ1-6 | TRBV30 | CAWSVETASSPLHF
TRBJ2-1 | TRBV4-3 | CASSQEQGRVNEQFF
TRBJ2-1 | TRBV3-1 | CASSTQVEQFF
TRBJ1-1 | TRBV12-3/TRBV12-4 | CASRRPGQGARTEAFF
TRBJ2-5 | TRBV3-1 | CASSPRTSGPFWETQYF
TRBJ2-5 | TRBV5-5 | CASSLLGGPQETQYF
TRBJ2-3 | TRBV5-1 | CASSFGSGGTDTQYF
TRBJ2-5 | TRBV5-6 | CASSLMGGPGETQYF
TRBJ2-5 | TRBV29-1 | CSGRLASETQYF
TRBJ1-2 | TRBV6-2/TRBV6-3 | CASSYLHGYTF
TRBJ2-3 | TRBV7-8 | CASSLARQTGTDTQYF
TRBJ2-3 | TRBV7-7 | CASSLGQTDTQYF